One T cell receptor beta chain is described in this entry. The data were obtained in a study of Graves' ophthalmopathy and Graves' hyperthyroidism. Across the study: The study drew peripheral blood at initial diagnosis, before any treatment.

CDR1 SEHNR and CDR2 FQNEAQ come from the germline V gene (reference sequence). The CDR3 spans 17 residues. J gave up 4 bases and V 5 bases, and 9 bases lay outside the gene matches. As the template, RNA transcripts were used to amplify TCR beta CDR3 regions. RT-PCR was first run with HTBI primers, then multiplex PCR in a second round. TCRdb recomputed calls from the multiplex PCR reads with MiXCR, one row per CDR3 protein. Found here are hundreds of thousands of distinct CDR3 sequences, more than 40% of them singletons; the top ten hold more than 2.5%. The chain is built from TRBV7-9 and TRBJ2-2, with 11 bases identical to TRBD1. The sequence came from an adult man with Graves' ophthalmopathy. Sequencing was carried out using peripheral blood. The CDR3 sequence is CASSPSGQGGITGELFF. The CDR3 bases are TGTGCCAGCAGCCCCTCGGGACAGGGGGGCATCACCGGGGAGCTGTTTTTT.